The clone carrying this TCR beta chain turned up a few times. Its antigen is as yet unknown. The sample belongs to a study of T cells in Graves' hyperthyroidism and ophthalmopathy. The length of the CDR3 is 13 residues. Trimming took 3 bases from V and 8 from J; bases not matched to a gene: 4. The germline gives CDR1 LGHDT, CDR2 YNNKEL (reference sequence). Amplification targeted TCR beta CDR3 regions from RNA transcripts. TCR CDR3 regions were first amplified by RT-PCR with HTBI primers. TCRdb ran MiXCR on the multiplex PCR reads and lists one entry per CDR3 protein. The sample records hundreds of thousands of distinct CDR3 sequences, 14% being singletons. Regarding the study as a whole: It was a median around 6 months before onset that the model predicted ophthalmopathy. Most clonotypes expanded in thyroid above 0.001 were likewise present in blood.

The chain combines TRBV3-1 with TRBJ1-2; 9 positions match TRBD1. The sequence derives from a woman aged 25 to 39 with Graves' hyperthyroidism that later progressed to Graves' ophthalmopathy. The sample taken for sequencing was blood. As DNA, the CDR3 is TGTGCCAGCAGCCACGGACAGGGGAAGGGCTACACCTTC. Its protein is CASSHGQGKGYTF.